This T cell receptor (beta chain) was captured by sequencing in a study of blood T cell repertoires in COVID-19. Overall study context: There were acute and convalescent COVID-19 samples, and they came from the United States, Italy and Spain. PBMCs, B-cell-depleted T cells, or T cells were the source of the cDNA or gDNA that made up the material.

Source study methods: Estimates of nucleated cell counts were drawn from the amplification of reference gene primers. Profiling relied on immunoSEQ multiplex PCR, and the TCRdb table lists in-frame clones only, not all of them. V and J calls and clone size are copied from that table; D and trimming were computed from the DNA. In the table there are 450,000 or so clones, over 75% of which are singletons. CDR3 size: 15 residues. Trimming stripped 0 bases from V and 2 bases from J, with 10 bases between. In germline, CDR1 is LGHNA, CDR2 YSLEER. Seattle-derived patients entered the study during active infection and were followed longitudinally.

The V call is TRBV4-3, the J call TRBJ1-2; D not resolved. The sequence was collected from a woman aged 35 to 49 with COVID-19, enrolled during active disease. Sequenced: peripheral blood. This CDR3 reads CASSQERAENYGYTF. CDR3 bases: TGCGCCAGCAGCCAAGAGAGGGCAGAAAACTATGGCTACACCTTC.